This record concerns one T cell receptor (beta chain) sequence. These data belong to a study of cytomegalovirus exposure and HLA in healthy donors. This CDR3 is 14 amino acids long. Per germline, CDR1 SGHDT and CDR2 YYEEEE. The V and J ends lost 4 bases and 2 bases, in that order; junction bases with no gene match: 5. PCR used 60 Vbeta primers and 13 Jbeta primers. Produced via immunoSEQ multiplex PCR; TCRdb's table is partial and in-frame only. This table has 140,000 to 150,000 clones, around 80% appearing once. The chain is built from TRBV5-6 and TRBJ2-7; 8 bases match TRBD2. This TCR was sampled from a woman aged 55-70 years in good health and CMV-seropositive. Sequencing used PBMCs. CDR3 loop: CASSGLAGPYEQYF. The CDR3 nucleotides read TGTGCCAGCAGCGGGCTAGCGGGCCCCTACGAGCAGTACTTC.